Following are 10 T cell receptor beta chains from one sample sequenced in a study of T cell responses to AZD1222 COVID-19 vaccine. Libraries were prepared by immunoSEQ multiplex PCR; TCRdb keeps only in-frame clonotypes and omits some of them. The data hold about 180,000 clones, with 70% to 90% observed a single time. The source material was peripheral blood, sampled 28 days after the second AZD1222 dose. The receptors were gathered from an adult who received the AZD1222 COVID-19 vaccine.

In this sample, this clone turned up once. The V call is TRBV13, the J call TRBJ1-1; the D gene is possibly TRBD1 (5 bases). This CDR3 spans 15 amino acids. Germline V gene sequence: CDR1 PRHDT, CDR2 FYEKMQ (reference sequence). The V end was cut by 5 bases, the J end by 6 bases, with 19 bases between. The CDR3 sequence is CASSTGPLPGAEAFF. The CDR3 DNA sequence: TGTGCCAGCAGCACGGGACCCCTCCCTGGGGCTGAAGCTTTCTTT.

V is TRBV30 and J is TRBJ1-2; TRBD1 matches at 8 bases. Losses at the gene ends were 4 bases for V and 8 bases for J; bases not matched to a gene: 6. Germline CDR1 GTSNPN, CDR2 SVGIG (reference sequence). The CDR3 consists of 12 residues. The CDR3 sequence is CAWKGQGVGYTF. Here the CDR3 DNA reads TGTGCCTGGAAAGGACAGGGTGTCGGCTACACCTTC.

The chain carries TRBV7-7 and TRBJ2-1, with TRBD1 matching over 10 bases. The CDR3 spans 14 residues. Germline trimming cut 1 base from V and 9 bases from J; bases unmatched to any gene: 3. The germline CDR1 and CDR2 sequences are SSHAT and FNYEAQ (reference sequence). CDR3 sequence reads: CASSLETGGSEQFF. For the CDR3, the DNA is TGTGCCAGCAGCTTAGAGACAGGGGGCAGTGAGCAGTTCTTC.

This clone showed up just once. The rearrangement uses TRBV5-4 and TRBJ1-6, with 7 bases lining up with TRBD1. The CDR3 has 14 amino acids. CDR1 and CDR2 (germline): SGHNT, YYREEE (reference sequence). Trimming cost V 4 bases and J 5 bases; bases outside gene matches: 3. The chain's CDR3 is CASSRQGNNSPLHF. In DNA form, the CDR3 reads TGTGCCAGCAGCCGACAGGGAAATAATTCACCCCTCCACTTT.

This chain joins TRBV28 and TRBJ1-5; D call uncertain. Trimming stripped 5 bases from V and 7 bases from J, with 18 bases between. The length of the CDR3 is 15 residues. Germline CDR1 reads MDHEN; CDR2 reads SYDVKM. The DNA for the CDR3 is TGTGCCAGCAGTCCCCCGACGGGAGCGGGCCAGCCCCAGCATTTT. Translated: CASSPPTGAGQPQHF.

The chain links TRBV5-4 to TRBJ2-7; 9 bases fit TRBD2. This CDR3 has 13 amino acids. Germline lookup yields CDR1 SGHNT and CDR2 YYREEE (reference sequence). Trimming removed 4 bases from V and 7 bases from J; junction bases left unmatched: 6. CDR3 in amino acids: CASSQVAGEEQYF. CDR3 nucleotide sequence: TGTGCCAGCAGCCAAGTAGCGGGGGAAGAGCAGTACTTC.

The chain has TRBV5-1 and TRBJ1-6; no reliable D call. CDR3 length: 14 amino acids. Germline V CDR1 and CDR2: SGHRS, YFSETQ. V lost 0 bases and J lost 9, with 10 bases in between. In nucleotides, the CDR3 is TGCGCCAGCAGCTTGGACGGTTTTAGTTCACCCCTCCACTTT. It is translated as CASSLDGFSSPLHF.

The CDR3 DNA follows: TGTGCCATCAGTGCTTCCTCAGGGGCCCTTGGCGAGCAGTACTTC. Amino acids: CAISASSGALGEQYF. This chain uses TRBV10-3 with TRBJ2-7; D is perhaps TRBD1 (6 bases). Trimming stripped 4 bases from V and 6 bases from J, with 19 bases between. The CDR3 has 15 amino acids. Germline V gene sequence: CDR1 ENHRY, CDR2 SYGVKD.

This chain uses TRBV9 with TRBJ1-1; 7 bases are shared with TRBD1. Germline assignment: CDR1 SGDLS and CDR2 YYNGEE. Trimming at V came to 0 bases and at J to 4 bases, leaving 6 bases not matched to a gene. This CDR3 is 15 amino acids long. The CDR3 DNA sequence: TGTGCCAGCAGCGTAGCATGGGACAGTAGCACTGAAGCTTTCTTT. Its protein product is CASSVAWDSSTEAFF.

This chain links TRBV6-5 with TRBJ1-2; the D is unclear. Germline lookup yields CDR1 MNHEY and CDR2 SVGAGI. The CDR3 contains 16 residues. Trimming took off 2 bases at V and 7 bases at J, with 20 bases between the two ends. In nucleotides, the CDR3 is TGTGCCAGCAGTTACAGTGAGGGCGGACCGAACCCTGGCTACACCTTC. It translates to CASSYSEGGPNPGYTF.